This T cell receptor (beta chain) was captured in a study of blood T cells in healthy people across ages. Findings of the study overall: The study found more naive CD4+ cells and higher diversity in long-lived than aged donors.

A sample-barcoded 5' primer and a J-beta primer mix were used in a second PCR of roughly 6 to 12 cycles. TCRdb processed the 5' RACE reads anew with MiXCR; each CDR3 protein has one entry. The table has hundreds of thousands of distinct CDR3 sequences, 32% seen once. Points on this clonotype: The antigen remains unidentified. This may stem from a read error, because a much larger clone lies one nucleotide away.

The specimen sequenced was blood. The clonotype originates from a woman of 80 years or more in good health.

The CDR3 sequence: CASSQAPGETYEQYF. CDR3 coding DNA: TGTGCCAGCAGCCAAGCCCCGGGAGAAACTTACGAGCAGTACTTC. The chain recombines TRBV3-1 with TRBJ2-7, with D tentatively TRBD2 (6 bases). Germline values: CDR1 LGHDT, CDR2 YNNKEL (reference sequence). V lost 1 base and J lost 4, with 14 bases in between. This CDR3 spans 15 amino acids.